The clone carrying this T cell receptor beta chain was recorded only once. Its specificity is not known. Documented treatment: around 19 received Ad26.COV2.S at low or high dose, single or two shots; 5 received placebo; per-sample allocation not given. Sampling occurred on day 63 after the first vaccine or placebo injection. Losses at the gene ends were 1 base for V and 5 bases for J; bases not matched to a gene: 4. Germline V gives CDR1 SGHNT, CDR2 YENEEA. This CDR3 has 16 residues. The sample belongs to a study of Ad26.COV2.S vaccination and SARS-CoV-2 variants. The wider study: The donor belonged to the COV1001 Ad26.COV2.S trial arm. By the intramuscular route, Ad26.COV2.S was given once, or twice 56 days apart. Findings and caveats of the study: Vaccinated individuals (as opposed to placebo recipients) had higher spike-specific TCR breadth. Analyses of TCR breadth and depth may have underestimated total T cell responses.

Assay: immunoSEQ multiplex PCR; the TCRdb copy retains only in-frame clones and omits some. The sample has around 370,000 clones, approximately 85% seen once. The specimen was peripheral blood, collected in a trial of Ad26.COV2.S vaccine versus placebo. The gene calls are TRBV11-3 and TRBJ2-2; TRBD1 matches at 10 bases. The clonotype was recovered from a person aged 18-60 years who received the Ad26.COV2.S COVID-19 vaccine or a placebo. The CDR3 sequence: CASSLGQGARTGELFF. The CDR3 nucleotides read TGTGCCAGCAGCTTAGGACAGGGGGCAAGGACCGGGGAGCTGTTTTTT. The variable domain in full, completed from reference TRBV11-3 and TRBJ2-2, reads EAGVVQSPRYKIIEKKQPVAFWCNPISGHNTLYWYLQNLGQGPELLIRYENEEAVDDSQLPKDRFSAERLKGVDSTLKIQPAELGDSAVYLCASSLGQGARTGELFFGEGSRLTVL.